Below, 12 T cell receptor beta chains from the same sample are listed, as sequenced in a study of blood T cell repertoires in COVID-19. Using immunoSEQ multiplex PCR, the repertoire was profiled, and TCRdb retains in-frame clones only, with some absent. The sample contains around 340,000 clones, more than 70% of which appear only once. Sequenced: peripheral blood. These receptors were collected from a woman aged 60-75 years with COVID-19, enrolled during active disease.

Here the CDR3 DNA reads TGTGCCAGCAGCTTCAGTCGAGGGTCGTACAATGAGCAGTTCTTC. Translated: CASSFSRGSYNEQFF. This sequence joins TRBV7-6 and TRBJ2-1; TRBD2 is a possible D gene (5 bases). There are 15 residues in the CDR3. Trimming shortened V by 3 bases and J by 4 bases, and 13 bases separated the two germline ends. CDR1 is SGHVS, CDR2 FNYEAQ, per germline.

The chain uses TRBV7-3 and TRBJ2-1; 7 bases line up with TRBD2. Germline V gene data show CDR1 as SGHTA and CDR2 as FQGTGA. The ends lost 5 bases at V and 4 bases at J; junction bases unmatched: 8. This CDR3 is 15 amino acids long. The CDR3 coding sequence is TGTGCCAGCAGCCCCGACGGGGGGAGTTACAATGAGCAGTTCTTC. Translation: CASSPDGGSYNEQFF.

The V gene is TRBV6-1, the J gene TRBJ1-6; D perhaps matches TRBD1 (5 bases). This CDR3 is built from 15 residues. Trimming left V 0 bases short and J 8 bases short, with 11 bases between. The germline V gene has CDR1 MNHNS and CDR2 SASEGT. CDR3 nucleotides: TGTGCCAGCAGTGAAGCGGGGGGTTTCCATTCACCCCTCCACTTT. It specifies CASSEAGGFHSPLHF.

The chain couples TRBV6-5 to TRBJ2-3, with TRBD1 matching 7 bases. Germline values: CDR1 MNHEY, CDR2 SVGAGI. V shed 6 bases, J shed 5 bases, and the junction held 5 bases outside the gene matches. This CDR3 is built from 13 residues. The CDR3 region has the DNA TGTGCCAGCAGGAGGGGGCTTGGAGATACGCAGTATTTT. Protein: CASRRGLGDTQYF.

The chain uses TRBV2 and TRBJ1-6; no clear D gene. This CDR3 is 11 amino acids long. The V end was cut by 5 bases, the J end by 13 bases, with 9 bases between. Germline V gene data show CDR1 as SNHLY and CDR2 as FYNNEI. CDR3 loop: CASSRDEPLHF. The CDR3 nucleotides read TGTGCCAGCAGTCGCGATGAGCCCCTCCACTTT.

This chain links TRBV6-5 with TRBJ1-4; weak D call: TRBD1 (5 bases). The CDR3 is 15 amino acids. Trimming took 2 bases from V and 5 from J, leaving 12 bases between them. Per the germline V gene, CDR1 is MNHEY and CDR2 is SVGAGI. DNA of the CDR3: TGTGCCAGCAGTTACCGCGATCGACAGAATGAAAAACTGTTTTTT. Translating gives CASSYRDRQNEKLFF.

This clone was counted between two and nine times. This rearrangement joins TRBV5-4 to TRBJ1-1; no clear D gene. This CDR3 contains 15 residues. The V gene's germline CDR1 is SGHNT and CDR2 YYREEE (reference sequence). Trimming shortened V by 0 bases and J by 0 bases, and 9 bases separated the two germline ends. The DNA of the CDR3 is TGTGCCAGCAGCTTGGCCCCGGGGTTGAACACTGAAGCTTTCTTT. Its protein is CASSLAPGLNTEAFF.

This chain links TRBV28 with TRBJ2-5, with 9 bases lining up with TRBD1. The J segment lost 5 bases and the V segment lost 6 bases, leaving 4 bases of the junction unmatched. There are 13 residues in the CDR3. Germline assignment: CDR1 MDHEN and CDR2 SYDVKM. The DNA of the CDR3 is TGTGCCAGCAGGACAGGGGGACGGGAGACCCAGTACTTC. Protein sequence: CASRTGGRETQYF.

The CDR3, as DNA: TGTGCCAGTAGTACCTACCCTCGAGGAGGTGGTTTTTCTGGCTACACCTTC. Its translation: CASSTYPRGGGFSGYTF. The gene calls are TRBV19 and TRBJ1-2; D remains ambiguous. Trimming removed 4 bases from V and 7 bases from J, with 25 bases in between. The CDR3 is made up of 17 amino acids. Germline V gene data show CDR1 as LNHDA and CDR2 as SQIVND (reference sequence).

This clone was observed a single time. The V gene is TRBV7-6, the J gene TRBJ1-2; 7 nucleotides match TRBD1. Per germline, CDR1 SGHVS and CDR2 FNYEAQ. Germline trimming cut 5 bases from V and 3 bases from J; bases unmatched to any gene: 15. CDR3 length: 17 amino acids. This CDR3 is CASSPQTGSTMDYGYTF. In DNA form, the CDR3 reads TGTGCCAGCAGCCCCCAGACAGGGTCAACAATGGACTATGGCTACACCTTC.

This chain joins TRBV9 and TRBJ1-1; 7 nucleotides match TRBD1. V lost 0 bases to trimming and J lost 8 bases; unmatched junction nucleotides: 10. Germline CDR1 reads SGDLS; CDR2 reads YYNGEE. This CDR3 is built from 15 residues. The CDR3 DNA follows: TGTGCCAGCAGCGTAGAAGGGGGCCCGCGCGGGGAAGCTTTCTTT. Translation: CASSVEGGPRGEAFF.

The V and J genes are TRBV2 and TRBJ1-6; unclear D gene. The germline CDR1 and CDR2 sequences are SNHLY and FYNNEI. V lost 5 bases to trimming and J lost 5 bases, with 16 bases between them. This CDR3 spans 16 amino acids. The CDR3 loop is CASSFRGGEDNSPLHF. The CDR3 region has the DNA TGTGCCAGCAGTTTCCGAGGAGGCGAGGATAATTCACCCCTCCACTTT.